These T cell receptor beta chains were read from a single sample in a study of identical twins. TCRdb independently ran MiXCR on the 5' RACE reads; one entry per CDR3 protein. The table includes over 600,000 distinct CDR3 sequences, approximately 22% detected once. These data were also filed under a second study, of T cells expressing NK-cell markers.

The sample was PBMCs. These TCRs come from a woman aged 18-29 years in good health. CDR3s include the opening cysteine and the closing phenylalanine or tryptophan. The order of the fields is V gene, J gene, clone size, D gene, CDR3 DNA, CDR3 protein. A D gene is named only where the DNA matches it firmly. Some rows mark clone size as missing; the rest say once, few, many or name a class of expanded clone.

TRBV7-3,TRBJ2-3,.,TRBD2,TGTGCCAGCAGCTTAGACGGGACTAGCGGGTTTAAAACGCAGTATTTT,CASSLDGTSGFKTQYF
TRBV3-1,TRBJ1-6,many,.,TGTGCCAGCAGCCAAGGGGTTACCCTCCACTTT,CASSQGVTLHF
TRBV21-1,TRBJ1-1,.,.,TGTGCCAGCAGCAACCGACAGACTGAAGCTTTCTTT,CASSNRQTEAFF
TRBV10-3,TRBJ1-2,.,TRBD1,TGTGCCATCAGTCCAGACAGGGACTATGGCTACACCTTC,CAISPDRDYGYTF
TRBV29-1,TRBJ2-5,many,TRBD2,TGCAGCGTTGAAGTAGCACTAGCGGATCAAGAGACCCAGTACTTC,CSVEVALADQETQYF
TRBV11-1,TRBJ2-2,.,.,TGTGCCAGCAGCTCCCGTCAACCCGGGGCCCGATTCGAGGCCGGGGAGCTGTTTTTT,CASSSRQPGARFEAGELFF
TRBV15,TRBJ2-1,.,TRBD1,TGTGCCACCGGGGACAGGCCCTACAATGAGCAGTTCTTC,CATGDRPYNEQFF
TRBV29-1,TRBJ2-5,.,TRBD2,TGCAGCGTAGCGGGAGGGCCCATCGGGACCCAGTACTTC,CSVAGGPIGTQYF
TRBV20-1,TRBJ1-1,few,.,TGCAGTGCTAGCGACCGGGGGGGGAGCCGCCCTGAAGCTTTCTTT,CSASDRGGSRPEAFF
TRBV6-5,TRBJ2-1,.,TRBD2,TGTGCCAGCAGTTACCGCCCGCGGGGGGCCTACAATGAGCAGTTCTTC,CASSYRPRGAYNEQFF
TRBV20-1,TRBJ2-1,many,TRBD1,TGCAGTGCCGAGGACAGGGTAAACGAGCAGTTCTTC,CSAEDRVNEQFF
TRBV5-1,TRBJ2-5,.,TRBD2,TGCGCCAGCTCTTCTAGCGGGAACGGAGAGACCCAGTACTTC,CASSSSGNGETQYF
TRBV5-6,TRBJ2-7,.,TRBD1,TGTGCCAGCAGCTTGGCCGTCGGGACAGGGGGTTACGAGCAGTACTTC,CASSLAVGTGGYEQYF
TRBV7-2,TRBJ2-5,.,.,TGTGCCAGCAGCCAGGGGGGGGAGATGGAGACCCAGTACTTC,CASSQGGEMETQYF
TRBV25-1,TRBJ2-1,.,.,TGTGCCAGCAGTGGAGAGGCACCGGGCCCCTGGTGGAACTCCTACAATGAGCAGTTCTTC,CASSGEAPGPWWNSYNEQFF
TRBV15,TRBJ2-1,few,TRBD2,TGTGCCACCAGCAGAGTGGGTACTAGCGGGAGTAATGAGCAGTTCTTC,CATSRVGTSGSNEQFF